This T cell receptor beta chain was profiled in a study of T cell responses to AZD1222 COVID-19 vaccine (dated by TCRdb to the early 2020s). Broadly, across the study: AZD1222 recipients with second doses at about 4 weeks or about 12 weeks were pooled, because spike-specific TCR depth and breadth did not differ between schedules. TCR sequencing was performed for roughly 250 trial participants, of whom 200 to 210 were given two doses of AZD1222 and around 26 were given two doses of MenACWY control vaccine. Enrollment into the trials was organized by age into subgroups of 18-55, 56-69 and 70-plus years, and those subgroups contained about 150, 27 and 61 TCR-sequenced participants, respectively.

The CDR3 regions of human TCRbeta chains were subjected to immunosequencing. The authors' pipeline ran thus. Repertoire TCRs were checked for matches against a reference library of SARS-CoV-2-specific TCRs that had been generated using the MIRA antigen-specificity platform. Breadth meant the fraction of unique TCRs that were SARS-CoV-2-associated, whereas depth meant the fraction of total T cells that were SARS-CoV-2-associated. Using the MIRA data, each spike-specific TCR was mapped to the spike region that the TCR reacts to and placed in a CD4 or CD8 class. Log10-transformed breadth and depth values were compared by one-way ANOVA with Sidak's multiple comparisons tests. Held by TCRdb, this immuneACCESS table contains in-frame sequences only and omits some clones. Under half of the omission traces to an unresolved V gene where checked; the cause of the rest is unknown. That table furnishes V, J and clone size, whereas the DNA furnished D and trimming. The table for this sample lists about 82,000 clones; roughly nine tenths of them were counted only once. The ten largest clones represent roughly 4.8% of the sample.

V trim: 0 bases; J trim: 2 bases; unmatched bases: 6. The germline V gene provides CDR1 ENHRY and CDR2 SYGVKD. The CDR3 goes from the cysteine to the phenylalanine over 16 residues. The retained sequence is limited to the CDR3, 48 bases, with the frame set at the first base. Note on this clone: The target of this receptor is not known. It has no much larger one-base neighbor in the sample; base qualities were not kept. Distinct nucleotide sequences in the sample also encode this CDR3.

General study outcomes and caveats: A significant rise in spike-specific TCR breadth and depth was observed after two AZD1222 doses relative to day 0 and relative to MenACWY recipients. CD4 TCRs associated with the vaccine covered the entire spike protein, and the dominant responses were in regions 160-218 and 743-854. Conclusions about previously exposed vaccinees are limited because only five or six AZD1222 recipients were SARS-CoV-2 seropositive at baseline. No day 14 peak-response samples were available, so repertoires were characterized only after the peak T cell response. Reportedly, almost half of the unique spike-specific TCRs recognized epitopes lying outside the regions that are mutated in the B.1.351 and B.1.1.7 variants. The 56-69-year group was small, and its depth increase did not reach significance, likely because of low power. Participants were mostly white British and included more females than males, and it was suggested by the authors that clonal diversity may have been underestimated.

This sample's time point label indicates: baseline before first vaccination. The vaccinee samples were drawn from two UK trials, COV001 and COV002, one of which was a single-blind randomized controlled phase 2/3 trial testing AZD1222 (ChAdOx1 nCoV-19) in healthy adults. For TCRbeta chain sequencing, PBMC samples from trial participants were taken at day 0 and at day 28 after the second dose. The material was peripheral blood, obtained on day 0 of AZD1222 vaccination. In this chain, TRBV10-3 is recombined with TRBJ1-2, with TRBD1 matching 7 junction bases. The TCR was taken from an adult in good health. This receptor has the CDR3 CAISESARGVNYGYTF. The DNA sequence is given as TGTGCCATCAGTGAGTCGGCCAGGGGGGTAAACTATGGCTACACCTTC.